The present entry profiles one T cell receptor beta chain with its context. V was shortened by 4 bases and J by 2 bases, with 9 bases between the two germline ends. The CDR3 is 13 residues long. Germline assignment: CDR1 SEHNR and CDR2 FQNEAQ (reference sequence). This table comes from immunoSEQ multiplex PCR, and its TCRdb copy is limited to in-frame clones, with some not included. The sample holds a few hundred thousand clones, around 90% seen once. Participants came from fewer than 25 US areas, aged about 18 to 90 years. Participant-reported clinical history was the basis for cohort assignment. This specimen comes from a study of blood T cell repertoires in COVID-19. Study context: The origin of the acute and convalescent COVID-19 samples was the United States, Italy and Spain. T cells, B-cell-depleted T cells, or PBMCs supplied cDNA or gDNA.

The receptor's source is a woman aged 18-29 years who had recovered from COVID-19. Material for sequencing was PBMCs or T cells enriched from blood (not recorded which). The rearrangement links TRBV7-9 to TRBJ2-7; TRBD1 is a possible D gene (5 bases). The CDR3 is CASSSGFAYEQYF. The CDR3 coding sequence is TGTGCCAGCAGCTCAGGGTTTGCCTACGAGCAGTACTTC.